This T cell receptor (beta chain) emerged from a study of blood T cells in healthy people across ages (dated by TCRdb to the mid-2010s). Regarding the complete study: In model experiments, template switching captured roughly one uniquely barcoded TCR beta cDNA molecule for every two T cells. To avoid experimental bias, donors of different ages were spread randomly across the sequencing lanes. To track age-related changes in TCR beta repertoire diversity, the study relied on deep sequencing normalized with unique cDNA molecular identifiers. For two donors (one aged 18 to 30 and one aged 80 or older), the study analyzed two additional independent replicas of 1 million unique cDNA reads from the same blood draw. Four age groups were formed from the donors: young (average about 15 years), middle-aged (just under 40), aged (around 68) and long-lived (around 82).

Results the study describes overall, beyond this receptor: Estimates of total diversity based on one million sequenced T cells were considered lower bounds and underestimates. The long-lived group showed more naive CD4+ T cells, fewer expanded clones and increased TCR diversity than the aged group, suggesting age selection. A strong correlation was found between observed TCR beta diversity and the percentage of naive T cells measured by flow cytometry. Bulk unsorted PBMC profiling prevented conclusive comparison of naive and antigen-experienced compartments. Because donor CMV infection status was unknown, age-related changes in expanded clonotypes were potentially confounded. Observed TCR beta diversity per million T cells fell roughly linearly with age, and a significant reduction was already apparent by age about 36.

The CDR3 holds 15 amino acids from the cysteine to the phenylalanine. Just CDR3 DNA is preserved here, 45 bases in frame from base 1. V lost 4 bases and J lost 2 bases; the stretch between them is 14 bases long. Systemically healthy Caucasian individuals from Russia, 39 in total and aged about 6 to 90 years, were included as donors. About 9.1 milliliters of peripheral blood were collected from each donor into EDTA-treated Vacutainer tubes. Ficoll-Paque density-gradient centrifugation was used to isolate PBMCs, with at least 7 million per sample. Total RNA, at least 5.5 micrograms per sample, was extracted from PBMCs with Trizol reagent. The percentages of naive CD45RAhigh/CD27high T cells were determined by flow cytometry on a PBMC aliquot from every donor. Library method: 5' RACE. The instrument given in TCRdb is Illumina HiSeq 2500. A second roughly 6 to 11 cycle PCR used a sample-barcoded 5' primer and a J-beta primer mix. Each TCR beta cDNA molecule received a unique molecular identifier from a template-switch 5' adaptor carrying 12 random nucleotides. At least 2.5 million CDR3-containing paired-end reads were obtained from each sample. First-strand cDNA was synthesized from all RNA with the Mint cDNA synthesis kit, primed by a TRBC-specific oligonucleotide. Following uracil-DNA glycosylase treatment, all cDNA underwent a first 18-cycle PCR with the universal primers M1SS and BC2_uni_R. As for how the authors treated the data: For normalization, 1 million high-quality reads were randomly selected from each sample, with every read carrying a distinct molecular identifier. Instead of being binned into consensus sequences, reads that shared molecular identifiers were thrown out. MiTCR, run with a Q25 quality threshold and the strictest error-elimination algorithm, handled CDR3 identification, clonotype clustering and error correction. A nonparametric unseen species model using Euler transformation provided a lower-bound estimate of total TCR beta diversity. TCRdb reworked the public reads: Q25 trimming with fastp, MiXCR clone assembly, productive beta chains retained. Merged by CDR3 protein, the rows form single entries marked with the most common genes and DNA. TCRdb, rather than the study authors, made the V and J calls. Across this sample there are about 1,500,000 distinct CDR3 sequences, with under 30% seen only once. Roughly 8.2% of the sample comes from the top ten.

On this clonotype: There is no known antigen for this receptor. No much larger clone exists at a distance of one base, and base qualities are not known.

The rearrangement joined TRBV12-3 or TRBV12-4 to TRBJ2-5, with the D call perhaps TRBD1 or TRBD2, as 5 bases match in each case. The receptor was derived from a woman in her twenties or thirties in good health. The sample taken for sequencing was blood. The CDR3 here reads CASSSHGGRQETQYF. The DNA sequence follows: TGTGCCAGCAGTTCCCATGGGGGACGACAAGAGACCCAGTACTTC.